The present T cell receptor beta chain was sequenced within a study of yellow fever vaccine responses in identical twins. Whole-study findings and limits: It has been reported that, in twins, the vaccine T cell response seemed partly convergent and partly personalized.

Of note for this clonotype: Its antigen is undetermined.

V was pared by 7 bases and J by 4 bases, with 10 bases between. Per germline, CDR1 LNHDA and CDR2 SQIVND (reference sequence). This CDR3 is 12 amino acids long. TCRdb reprocessed the RT-PCR reads via MiXCR and lists one record per CDR3 protein. The sample records approximately 9,700 distinct CDR3 sequences, roughly 83% being singletons. Specimen: T cells from blood (PBMCs), unsorted or a sorted subset (not recorded which), collected before or after yellow fever vaccination (not recorded which). The TCR originated in a woman aged 18-29 years who received the yellow fever vaccine. This sequence joins TRBV19 and TRBJ1-2, with D perhaps TRBD1 (6 bases). CDR3 loop: CASMNRVYGYTF. Written as DNA, the CDR3 is TGTGCCAGTATGAACAGGGTCTATGGCTACACCTTC.